This T cell receptor (beta chain) was sequenced for a study of shared T cell receptors in the human thymus. Clones were read by immunoSEQ multiplex PCR, and TCRdb kept only the in-frame ones, dropping some. The sample consists of about 540,000 clones, 75% to 80% of them appearing once. CDR1 is LGHNA, CDR2 YSLEER, per germline. Germline trimming cut 3 bases from V and 6 bases from J; bases unmatched to any gene: 16. The CDR3 is made up of 18 amino acids. This sample also appeared in a second study, on human thymus T cells. That work adds: Healthy Finnish infants undergoing corrective surgery for congenital heart defects were used as donors. In corrective heart surgery, resections were taken, and these provided the thymus tissue. Blood and thymic repertoires both appeared biased in V and J gene usage. Related studies found that unrelated individuals share highly overlapping thymic repertoires.

The sequence came from a boy younger than two with a congenital heart defect. The rearrangement joins TRBV4-3 to TRBJ2-7, with 11 bases fitting TRBD2. Sequencing was done on a sample of thymocytes. The CDR3 loop is CASSHKKGGLADCTEQYF. CDR3 in DNA: TGCGCCAGCAGCCATAAGAAAGGGGGACTAGCGGACTGTACCGAGCAGTACTTC.